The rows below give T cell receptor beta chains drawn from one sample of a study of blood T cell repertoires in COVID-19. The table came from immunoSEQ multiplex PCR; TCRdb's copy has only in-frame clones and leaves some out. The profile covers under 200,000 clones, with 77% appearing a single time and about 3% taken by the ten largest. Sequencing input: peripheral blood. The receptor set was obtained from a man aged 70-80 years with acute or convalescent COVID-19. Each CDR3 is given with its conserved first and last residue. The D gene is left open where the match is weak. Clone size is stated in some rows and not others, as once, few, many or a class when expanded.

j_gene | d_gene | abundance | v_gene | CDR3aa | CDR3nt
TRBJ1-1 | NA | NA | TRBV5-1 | CASSLNPGLNTEAFF | TGCGCCAGCAGCTTGAATCCAGGGCTGAACACTGAAGCTTTCTTT
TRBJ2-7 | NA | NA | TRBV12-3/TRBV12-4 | CASSLRQVYEQYF | TGTGCCAGCAGTTTAAGACAGGTCTACGAGCAGTACTTC
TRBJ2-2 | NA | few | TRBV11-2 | CASSLVGGILNTGELFF | TGTGCCAGCAGCTTAGTAGGCGGGATACTCAACACCGGGGAGCTGTTTTTT
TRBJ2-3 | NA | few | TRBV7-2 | CASSLRRFAGGFPNTQYF | TGTGCCAGCAGCTTAAGGAGATTTGCAGGGGGGTTTCCTAATACGCAGTATTTT
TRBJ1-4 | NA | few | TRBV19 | CASSIPGRANEKLFF | TGTGCCAGTAGTATTCCCGGGAGAGCTAATGAAAAACTGTTTTTT
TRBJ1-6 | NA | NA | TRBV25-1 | CASSETTVDYNSPLHF | TGTGCCAGCAGTGAAACGACAGTTGACTATAATTCACCCCTCCACTTT
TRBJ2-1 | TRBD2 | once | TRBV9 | CASSDTASGGYNEQFF | TGTGCCAGCAGCGACACCGCTAGCGGCGGATACAATGAGCAGTTCTTC
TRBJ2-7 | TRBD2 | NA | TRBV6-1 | CASSEQRGAYEQYF | TGTGCCAGCAGTGAGCAGCGGGGGGCCTACGAGCAGTACTTC
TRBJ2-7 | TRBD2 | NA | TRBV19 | CASTPGGSLEQYF | TGTGCCAGTACCCCCGGCGGGAGCCTCGAGCAGTACTTC
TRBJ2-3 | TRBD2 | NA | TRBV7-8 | CASSFGLAGRGDTQYF | TGTGCCAGCAGCTTCGGACTAGCGGGGCGGGGAGATACGCAGTATTTT
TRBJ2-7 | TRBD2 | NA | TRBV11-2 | CASRGGLAGGREQYF | TGTGCCTCCCGGGGGGGACTAGCGGGAGGTAGGGAGCAGTACTTC
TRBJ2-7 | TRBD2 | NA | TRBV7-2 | CASSLQSLASWDEQYF | TGTGCCAGCAGCCTCCAATCACTAGCGAGTTGGGACGAGCAGTACTTC
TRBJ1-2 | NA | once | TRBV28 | CASRGGGSNYGYTF | TGTGCCAGCAGAGGGGGAGGGAGTAACTATGGCTACACCTTC
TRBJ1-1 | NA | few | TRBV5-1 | CASSLAPTGNTEAFF | TGCGCCAGCAGCTTGGCCCCGACAGGGAACACTGAAGCTTTCTTT
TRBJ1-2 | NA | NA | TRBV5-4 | CASSLTGPYGYTF | TGTGCCAGCAGCTTGACAGGGCCTTATGGCTACACCTTC
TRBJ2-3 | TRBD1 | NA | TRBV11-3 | CASSLGGSTGAVDTQYF | TGTGCCAGCAGCTTAGGGGGGTCGACAGGGGCGGTGGATACGCAGTATTTT
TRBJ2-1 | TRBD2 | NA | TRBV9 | CASSVLPSSGRDNEQFF | TGTGCCAGCAGCGTGCTCCCGAGTAGCGGGAGGGACAATGAGCAGTTCTTC
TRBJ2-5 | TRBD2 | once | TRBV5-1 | CASSSDWGTTKETQYF | TGCGCCAGCAGCTCCGATTGGGGGACTACAAAAGAGACCCAGTACTTC
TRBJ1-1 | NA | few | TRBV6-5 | CASSPTGWTEAFF | TGTGCCAGCAGTCCGACCGGGTGGACTGAAGCTTTCTTT
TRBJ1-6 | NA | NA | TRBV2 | CASSGESSPLHF | TGTGCCAGCAGTGGGGAGTCTTCACCCCTCCACTTT
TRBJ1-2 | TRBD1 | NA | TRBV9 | CASSIRQGSNYGYTF | TGTGCCAGCAGCATTCGACAGGGGAGTAACTATGGCTACACCTTC
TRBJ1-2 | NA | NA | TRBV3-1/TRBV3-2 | CASSQDAGGIYGYTF | TGTGCCAGCAGCCAAGATGCGGGGGGCATCTATGGCTACACCTTC
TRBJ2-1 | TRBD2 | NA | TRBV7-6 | CASSSGLADYNEQFF | TGTGCCAGCAGCTCGGGACTAGCTGATTACAATGAGCAGTTCTTC
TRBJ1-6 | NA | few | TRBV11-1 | CASSFTGASNSPLHF | TGTGCCAGCAGCTTTACTGGGGCGAGTAATTCACCCCTCCACTTT
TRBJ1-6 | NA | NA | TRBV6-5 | CASSYSIPTANSPLHF | TGTGCCAGCAGTTACTCGATTCCCACAGCAAATTCACCCCTCCACTTT
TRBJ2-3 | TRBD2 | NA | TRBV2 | CASRLAGHTDTQYF | TGTGCCAGCAGGCTAGCGGGGCACACAGATACGCAGTATTTT
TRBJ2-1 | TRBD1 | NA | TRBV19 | CASSIGPGQVESSYNEQFF | TGTGCCAGTAGTATAGGCCCCGGACAGGTCGAAAGCTCCTACAATGAGCAGTTCTTC
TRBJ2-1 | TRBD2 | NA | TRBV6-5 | CASSYLAGGSYNEQFF | TGTGCCAGCAGTTACTTAGCGGGGGGATCCTACAATGAGCAGTTCTTC
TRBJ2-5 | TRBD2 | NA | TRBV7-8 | CASSFTSGGLGETQYF | TGTGCCAGCAGCTTTACTAGCGGGGGCTTAGGAGAGACCCAGTACTTC
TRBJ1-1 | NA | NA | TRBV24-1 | CATSEGGVDTEAFF | TGTGCCACCAGTGAGGGAGGGGTGGACACTGAAGCTTTCTTT
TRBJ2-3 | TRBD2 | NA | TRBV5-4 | CASTSGLAGGLDTQYF | TGTGCCAGCACCTCGGGACTAGCGGGGGGCCTAGATACGCAGTATTTT
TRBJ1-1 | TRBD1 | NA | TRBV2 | CASSGQGMMNTEAFF | TGTGCCAGCAGTGGACAGGGGATGATGAACACTGAAGCTTTCTTT
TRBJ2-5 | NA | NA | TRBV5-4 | CASSAGEETQYF | TGTGCCAGCAGCGCGGGCGAAGAGACCCAGTACTTC
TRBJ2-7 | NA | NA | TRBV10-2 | CASSEPSGHSSYEQYF | TGCGCCAGCAGTGAGCCCTCGGGACATAGCTCCTACGAGCAGTACTTC
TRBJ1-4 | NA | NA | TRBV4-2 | CASSQGDDEKLFF | TGTGCCAGCAGCCAAGGAGATGATGAAAAACTGTTTTTT
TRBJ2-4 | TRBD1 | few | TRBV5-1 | CASSLTTGADKNIQYF | TGCGCCAGCAGCCTGACGACAGGGGCGGACAAAAACATTCAGTACTTC
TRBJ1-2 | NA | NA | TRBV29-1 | CSVAGYYGYTF | TGCAGCGTGGCGGGGTACTATGGCTACACCTTC
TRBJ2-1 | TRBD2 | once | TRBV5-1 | CASRLGPGLAGGPTYNEQFF | TGCGCCAGCAGATTGGGACCCGGACTAGCGGGAGGGCCTACCTACAATGAGCAGTTCTTC
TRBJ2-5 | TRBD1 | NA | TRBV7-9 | CAIAEGGVETQYF | TGTGCCATAGCCGAAGGGGGCGTAGAGACCCAGTACTTC
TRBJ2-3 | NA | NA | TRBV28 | CASTGTDPTDTQYF | TGTGCCAGCACCGGGACTGATCCCACAGATACGCAGTATTTT
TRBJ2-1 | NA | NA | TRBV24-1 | CATSDLGGRDYNEQFF | TGTGCCACCAGTGATTTGGGGGGGAGAGACTACAATGAGCAGTTCTTC
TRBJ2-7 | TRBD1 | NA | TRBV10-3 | CAISDGQGNGYEQYF | TGTGCCATCAGTGACGGACAGGGGAATGGGTACGAGCAGTACTTC
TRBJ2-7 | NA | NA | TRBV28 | CASIQGGSYEQYF | TGTGCCAGCATCCAGGGAGGATCCTACGAGCAGTACTTC
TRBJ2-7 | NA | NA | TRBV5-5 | CASSLSTGSFYEQYF | TGTGCCAGCAGCTTGAGCACAGGGTCATTCTACGAGCAGTACTTC
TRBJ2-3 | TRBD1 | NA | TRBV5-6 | CASSPTGDGTDTQYF | TGTGCCAGCAGTCCGACAGGGGATGGGACAGATACGCAGTATTTT
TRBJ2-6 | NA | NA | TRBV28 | CASISLGQPFSGANVLTF | TGTGCCAGCATTTCCTTAGGACAGCCCTTCTCTGGGGCCAACGTCCTGACTTTC
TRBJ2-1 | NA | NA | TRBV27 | CASSKGGGLGRNEQFF | TGTGCCAGCAGCAAAGGGGGGGGTTTGGGTAGGAATGAGCAGTTCTTC
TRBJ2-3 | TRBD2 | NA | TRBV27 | CASSGGLAGDTQYF | TGTGCCAGCAGTGGAGGACTAGCGGGAGATACGCAGTATTTT
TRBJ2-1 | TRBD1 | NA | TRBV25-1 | CASSAPGGTYNEQFF | TGTGCCAGCAGTGCTCCAGGGGGTACTTACAATGAGCAGTTCTTC